One sample yielded the 2 T cell receptor beta chains listed below, sequenced in a study of tumor-infiltrating lymphocytes in primary liver carcinoma. A constant-region primer primed TCR beta cDNA synthesis from 400 to 600 ng of total RNA. Library construction for TCR beta comprised three nested multiplex PCR rounds performed with slightly modified ARM-PCR. Two initial PCR rounds of 10 to 11 cycles each paired TRBV1-TRBV30 forward primers with a C-beta reverse primer. TCRdb itself ran the multiplex PCR reads through MiXCR, one entry per CDR3 protein. The sample records around 210,000 distinct CDR3 sequences, about 65% being singletons. Alongside blood RNA obtained from unsorted whole blood, germline DNA was also extracted. Material: peripheral blood. These receptors were obtained from a woman aged 55-69 years with primary liver carcinoma and hepatitis B virus infection.

A single count supports this clonotype. One end of the junction is discordant with germline, which a read error may explain. The chain uses TRBV11-2 and TRBJ1-1; D gene unclear. The CDR3 sequence is 15 residues long. From germline, CDR1 is SGHAT and CDR2 FQNNGV. CDR3 coding DNA: TGTGCCAGGAGCTTCGGACCGTATGGGCACACTGAGGCTTTCTTT. Its protein is CARSFGPYGHTEAFF.

The count of this clonotype is one. One end of the junction does not line up with germline, which may come from a read error. The chain couples TRBV29-1 to TRBJ2-7; D not certain. Germline loops: CDR1 SQVTM, CDR2 ANQGSEA. CDR3 size: 14 residues. CDR3 in DNA: TGCAGCGTTGTCCCCTTCTCAAGCTCCTGCGAGCGGTACTTC. Protein product: CSVVPFSSSCERYF.